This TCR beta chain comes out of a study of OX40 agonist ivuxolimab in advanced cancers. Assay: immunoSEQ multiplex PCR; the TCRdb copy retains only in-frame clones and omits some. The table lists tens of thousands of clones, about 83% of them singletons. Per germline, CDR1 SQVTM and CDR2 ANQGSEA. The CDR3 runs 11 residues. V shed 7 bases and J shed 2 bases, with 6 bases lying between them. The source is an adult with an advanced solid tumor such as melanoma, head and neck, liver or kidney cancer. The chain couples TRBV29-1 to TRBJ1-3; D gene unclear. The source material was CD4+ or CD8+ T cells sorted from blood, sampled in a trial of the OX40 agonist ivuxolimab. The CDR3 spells CSGEAGNTIYF. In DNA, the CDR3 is TGCAGCGGGGAGGCTGGAAACACCATATATTTT.